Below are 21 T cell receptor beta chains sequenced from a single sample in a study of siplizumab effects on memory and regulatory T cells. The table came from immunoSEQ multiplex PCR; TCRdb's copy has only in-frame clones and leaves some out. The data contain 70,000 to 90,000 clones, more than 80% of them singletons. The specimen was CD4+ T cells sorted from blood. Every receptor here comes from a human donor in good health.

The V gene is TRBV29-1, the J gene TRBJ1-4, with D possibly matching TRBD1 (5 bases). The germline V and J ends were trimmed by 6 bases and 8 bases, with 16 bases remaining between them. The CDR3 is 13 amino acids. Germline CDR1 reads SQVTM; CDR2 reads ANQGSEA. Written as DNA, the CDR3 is TGCAGCGTGCTCGAAGGACACACCGAAAAACTGTTTTTT. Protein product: CSVLEGHTEKLFF.

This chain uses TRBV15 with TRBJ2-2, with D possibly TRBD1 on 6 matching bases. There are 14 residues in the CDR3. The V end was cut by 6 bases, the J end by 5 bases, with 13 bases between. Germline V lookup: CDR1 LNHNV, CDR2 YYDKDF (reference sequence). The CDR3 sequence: CATRRDIGTGELFF. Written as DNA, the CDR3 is TGTGCCACCAGACGGGACATTGGGACCGGGGAGCTGTTTTTT.

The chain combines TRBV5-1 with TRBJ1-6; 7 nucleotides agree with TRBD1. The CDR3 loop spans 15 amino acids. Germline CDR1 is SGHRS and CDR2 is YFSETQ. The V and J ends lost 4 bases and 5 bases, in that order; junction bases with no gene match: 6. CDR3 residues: CASSGYGTDNSPLHF. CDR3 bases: TGCGCCAGCAGCGGTTACGGGACAGATAATTCACCCCTCCACTTT.

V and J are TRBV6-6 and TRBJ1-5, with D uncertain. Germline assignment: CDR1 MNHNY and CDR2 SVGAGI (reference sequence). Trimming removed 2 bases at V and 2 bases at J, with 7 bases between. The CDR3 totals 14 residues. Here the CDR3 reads CASSYTDGNQPQHF. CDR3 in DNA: TGTGCCAGCAGTTACACCGACGGCAATCAGCCCCAGCATTTT.

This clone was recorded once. The DNA for the CDR3 is TGTGCCAGCAGCCTGGGACTAGCGGGAGCAGATACGCAGTATTTT. As protein: CASSLGLAGADTQYF. This chain joins TRBV5-4 and TRBJ2-3; 14 bases match TRBD2. Germline V gene data show CDR1 as SGHNT and CDR2 as YYREEE (reference sequence). This CDR3 is 15 amino acids long. V gave up 4 bases and J gave up 4 bases; unmatched junction bases: 2.

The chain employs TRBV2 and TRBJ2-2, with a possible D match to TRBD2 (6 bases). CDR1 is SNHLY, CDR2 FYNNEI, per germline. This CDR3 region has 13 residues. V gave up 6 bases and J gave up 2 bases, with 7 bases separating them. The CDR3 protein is CASRGLNTGELFF. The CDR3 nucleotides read TGTGCCAGCAGAGGACTAAACACCGGGGAGCTGTTTTTT.

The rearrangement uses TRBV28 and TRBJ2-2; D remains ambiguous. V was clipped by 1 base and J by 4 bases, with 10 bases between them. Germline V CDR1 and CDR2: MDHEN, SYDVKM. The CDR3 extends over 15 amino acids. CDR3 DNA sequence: TGTGCCAGCAGTTTATTCCAGGTTACCACCGGGGAGCTGTTTTTT. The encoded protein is CASSLFQVTTGELFF.

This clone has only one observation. CDR3 DNA sequence: TGTGCCAGCAGCCAAGGCCGACAGGCCTATGGCTACACCTTC. Its translation is CASSQGRQAYGYTF. This rearrangement joins TRBV4-2 to TRBJ1-2, with D possibly being TRBD1 (6 bases). The CDR3 contains 14 residues. CDR1 is LGHNA, CDR2 YNFKEQ, per germline. Trimming left V 1 base short and J 4 bases short, with 10 bases between.

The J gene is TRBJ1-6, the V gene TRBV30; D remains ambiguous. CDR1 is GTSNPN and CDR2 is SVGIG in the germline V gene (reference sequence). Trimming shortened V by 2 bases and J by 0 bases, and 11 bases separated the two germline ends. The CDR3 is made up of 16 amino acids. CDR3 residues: CAWSLWTSSYNSPLHF. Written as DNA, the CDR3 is TGTGCCTGGAGTCTCTGGACCAGCTCCTATAATTCACCCCTCCACTTT.

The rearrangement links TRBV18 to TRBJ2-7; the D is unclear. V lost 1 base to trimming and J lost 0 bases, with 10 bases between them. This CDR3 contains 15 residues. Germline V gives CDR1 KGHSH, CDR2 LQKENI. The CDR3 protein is CASSPLGSISYEQYF. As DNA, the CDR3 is TGTGCCAGCTCACCACTGGGCAGTATCTCCTACGAGCAGTACTTC. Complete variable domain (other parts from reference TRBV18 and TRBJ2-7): NAGVMQNPRHLVRRRGQEARLRCSPMKGHSHVYWYRQLPEEGLKFMVYLQKENIIDESGMPKERFSAEFPKEGPSILRIQQVVRGDSAAYFCASSPLGSISYEQYFGPGTRLTVT.

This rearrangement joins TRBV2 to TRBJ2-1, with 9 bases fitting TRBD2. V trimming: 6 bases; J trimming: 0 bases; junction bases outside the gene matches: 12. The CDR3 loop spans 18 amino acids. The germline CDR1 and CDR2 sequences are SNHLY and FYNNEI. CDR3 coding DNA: TGTGCCAGCAGCGAAAGAACTAGCGGGCCTCTCTCCTACAATGAGCAGTTCTTC. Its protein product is CASSERTSGPLSYNEQFF.

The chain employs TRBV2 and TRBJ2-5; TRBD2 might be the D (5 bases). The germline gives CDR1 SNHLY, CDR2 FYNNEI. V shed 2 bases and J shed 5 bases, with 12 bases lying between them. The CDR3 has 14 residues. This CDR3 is CASSESRGWETQYF. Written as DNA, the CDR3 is TGTGCCAGCAGTGAATCTCGGGGTTGGGAGACCCAGTACTTC.

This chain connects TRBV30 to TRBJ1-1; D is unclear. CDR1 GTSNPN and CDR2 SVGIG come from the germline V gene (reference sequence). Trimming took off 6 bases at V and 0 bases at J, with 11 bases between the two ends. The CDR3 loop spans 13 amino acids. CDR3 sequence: CACSWALNTEAFF. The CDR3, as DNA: TGTGCCTGTTCTTGGGCCCTGAACACTGAAGCTTTCTTT. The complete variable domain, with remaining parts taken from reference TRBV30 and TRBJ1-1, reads SQTIHQWPATLVQPVGSPLSLECTVEGTSNPNLYWYRQAAGRGLQLLFYSVGIGQISSEVPQNLSASRPQDRQFILSSKKLLLSDSGFYLCACSWALNTEAFFGQGTRLTVV.

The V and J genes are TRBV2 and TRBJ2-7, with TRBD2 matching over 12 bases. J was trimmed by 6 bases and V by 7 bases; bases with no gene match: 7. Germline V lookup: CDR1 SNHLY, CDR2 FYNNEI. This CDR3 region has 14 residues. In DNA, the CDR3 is TGTGCCAGCAAAGGACTAGCGGGACCAGGCGAGCAGTACTTC. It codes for CASKGLAGPGEQYF.

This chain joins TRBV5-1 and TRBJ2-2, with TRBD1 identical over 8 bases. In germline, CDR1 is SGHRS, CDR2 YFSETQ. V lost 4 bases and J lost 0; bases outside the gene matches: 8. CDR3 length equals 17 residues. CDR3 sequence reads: CASSGLQGVSNTGELFF. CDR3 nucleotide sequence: TGCGCCAGCAGCGGGCTACAGGGGGTTTCGAACACCGGGGAGCTGTTTTTT.

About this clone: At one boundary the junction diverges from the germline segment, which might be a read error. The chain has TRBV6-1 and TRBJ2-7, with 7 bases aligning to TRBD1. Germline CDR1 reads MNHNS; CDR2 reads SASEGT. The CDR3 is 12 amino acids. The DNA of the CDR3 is TGTGCCAGCAGAGAGGGACAGAGGGCTGAGCACTTC. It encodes CASREGQRAEHF.

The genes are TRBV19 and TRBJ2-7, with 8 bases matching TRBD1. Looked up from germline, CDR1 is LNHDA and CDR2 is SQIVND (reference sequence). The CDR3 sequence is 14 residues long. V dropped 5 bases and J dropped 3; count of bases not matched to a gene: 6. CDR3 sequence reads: CASSAYTGGYEQYF. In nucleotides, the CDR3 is TGTGCCAGTAGTGCTTACACAGGGGGCTACGAGCAGTACTTC.

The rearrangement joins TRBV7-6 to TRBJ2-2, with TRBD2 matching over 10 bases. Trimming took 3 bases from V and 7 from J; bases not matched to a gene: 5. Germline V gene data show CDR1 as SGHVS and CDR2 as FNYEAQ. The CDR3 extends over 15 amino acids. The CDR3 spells CASSFRTSGIGELFF. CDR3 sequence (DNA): TGTGCCAGCAGCTTTCGTACTAGCGGGATCGGGGAGCTGTTTTTT.

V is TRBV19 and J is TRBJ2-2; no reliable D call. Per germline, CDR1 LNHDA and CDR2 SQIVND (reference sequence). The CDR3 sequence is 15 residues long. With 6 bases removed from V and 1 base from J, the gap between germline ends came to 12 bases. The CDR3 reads CASRNLPWNTGELFF. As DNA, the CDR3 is TGTGCCAGTAGGAACCTCCCATGGAACACCGGGGAGCTGTTTTTT.

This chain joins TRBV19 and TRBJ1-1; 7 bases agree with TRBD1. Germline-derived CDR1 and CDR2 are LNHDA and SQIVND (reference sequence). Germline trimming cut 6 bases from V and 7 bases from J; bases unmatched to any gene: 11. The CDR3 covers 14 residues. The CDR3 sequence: CASRFAGTAREAFF. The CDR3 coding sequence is TGTGCCAGTAGATTTGCCGGGACAGCCCGTGAAGCTTTCTTT.

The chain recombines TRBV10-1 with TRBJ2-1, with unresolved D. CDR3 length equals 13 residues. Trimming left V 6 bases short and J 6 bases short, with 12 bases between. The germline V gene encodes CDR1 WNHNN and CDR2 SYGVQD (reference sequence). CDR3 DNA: TGCGCCAGCAGCGCCCGCCTAGGCAATGAGCAGTTCTTC. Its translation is CASSARLGNEQFF.